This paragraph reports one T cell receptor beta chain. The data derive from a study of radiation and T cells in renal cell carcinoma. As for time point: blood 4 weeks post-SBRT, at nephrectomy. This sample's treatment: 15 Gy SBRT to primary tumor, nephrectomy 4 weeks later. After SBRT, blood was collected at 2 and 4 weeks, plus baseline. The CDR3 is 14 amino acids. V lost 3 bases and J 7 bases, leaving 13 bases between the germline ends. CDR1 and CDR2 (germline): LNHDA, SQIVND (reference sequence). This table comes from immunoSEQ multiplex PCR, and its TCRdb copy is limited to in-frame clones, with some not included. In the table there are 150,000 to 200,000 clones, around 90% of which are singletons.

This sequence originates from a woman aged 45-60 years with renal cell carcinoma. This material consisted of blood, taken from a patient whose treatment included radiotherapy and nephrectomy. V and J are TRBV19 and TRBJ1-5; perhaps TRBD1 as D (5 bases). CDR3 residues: CASSIRGVGQPQHF. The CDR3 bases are TGTGCCAGTAGTATTCGGGGGGTCGGGCAGCCCCAGCATTTT.